This is a list of T cell receptor beta chains from one sample in a study of cytomegalovirus exposure and HLA in healthy donors. The repertoire was sequenced with immunoSEQ multiplex PCR; TCRdb's copy has only in-frame clones and lacks some. The table shows some 69,000 clones, with over 85% occurring only once. The sequenced sample was PBMCs. Receptor source: a man aged 18 to 29 in good health and CMV-seropositive. Both conserved end residues are part of each CDR3. A D gene is named only where the DNA matches it firmly. The listing skips clone size in some rows; elsewhere it reads once, few, many or a size class.

size	D	V	J	CDR3	DNA
.	.	TRBV29-1	TRBJ2-1	CSGRTVWNEQFF	TGCAGCGGCCGGACAGTCTGGAATGAGCAGTTCTTC
.	TRBD1	TRBV4-2	TRBJ2-7	CASSQGGRGLDEQYF	TGTGCCAGCAGCCAAGGGGGCAGGGGGTTGGACGAGCAGTACTTC
.	TRBD1	TRBV2	TRBJ2-2	CASSGDSIPNTGELFF	TGTGCCAGCAGTGGGGACAGTATCCCGAACACCGGGGAGCTGTTTTTT
.	.	TRBV7-3	TRBJ2-1	CASSLTSYNEQFF	TGTGCCAGCAGCTTAACGAGTTACAATGAGCAGTTCTTC
.	.	TRBV7-2	TRBJ1-2	CASSFVGGSTNYGYTF	TGTGCCAGCAGCTTTGTCGGGGGGTCGACTAACTATGGCTACACCTTC
once	.	TRBV28	TRBJ1-3	CASSSARHEISGNTIYF	TGTGCCAGCAGTTCCGCCCGACACGAAATCTCTGGAAACACCATATATTTT
.	TRBD2	TRBV2	TRBJ2-5	CASRLAGGPQETQYF	TGTGCCAGCAGACTAGCGGGGGGCCCACAAGAGACCCAGTACTTC
.	TRBD1	TRBV30	TRBJ1-6	CAWSSGTGGSPLHF	TGTGCCTGGAGTTCCGGGACAGGGGGTTCACCCCTCCACTTT
once	TRBD1	TRBV7-9	TRBJ1-1	CASSPGQLNTEAFF	TGTGCCAGCAGCCCGGGACAGCTGAACACTGAAGCTTTCTTT
.	.	TRBV4-2	TRBJ1-3	CASSQDTGAGVGNTIYF	TGTGCCAGCAGCCAAGACACCGGGGCAGGGGTTGGAAACACCATATATTTT
.	.	TRBV28	TRBJ1-1	CASSRPVGQGNTEAFF	TGTGCCAGCAGTCGTCCGGTGGGGCAGGGAAACACTGAAGCTTTCTTT
once	.	TRBV4-2	TRBJ2-6	CASSQAESEGANVLTF	TGTGCCAGCAGCCAAGCCGAGTCCGAGGGAGCCAACGTCCTGACTTTC
.	.	TRBV9	TRBJ2-3	CASSVNTDTQYF	TGTGCCAGCAGCGTTAACACAGATACGCAGTATTTT
.	.	TRBV19	TRBJ2-5	CASAEVETQYF	TGTGCCAGCGCGGAAGTAGAGACCCAGTACTTC
.	.	TRBV9	TRBJ1-4	CASSSRDWDNEKLFF	TGTGCCAGCAGCTCCCGGGACTGGGATAATGAAAAACTGTTTTTT
.	.	TRBV6-1	TRBJ2-7	CASSEAQQGSNEQYF	TGTGCCAGCAGTGAAGCTCAGCAGGGGTCCAACGAGCAGTACTTC
.	TRBD1	TRBV30	TRBJ2-5	CAWRRPGQLQETQYF	TGTGCCTGGAGGAGACCGGGACAGTTACAAGAGACCCAGTACTTC
once	TRBD1	TRBV6-1	TRBJ2-7	CASRDRVGYEQYF	TGTGCCAGCAGGGACAGGGTTGGCTACGAGCAGTACTTC
.	TRBD1	TRBV5-5	TRBJ2-2	CASSPRDRVETGELFF	TGTGCCAGCAGCCCCAGAGACAGGGTTGAGACCGGGGAGCTGTTTTTT
.	TRBD2	TRBV6-4	TRBJ2-1	CASSESGGDYNEQFF	TGTGCCAGCTCTGAAAGCGGGGGGGACTACAATGAGCAGTTCTTC
.	.	TRBV29-1	TRBJ1-1	CSVDLVLNTEAFF	TGCAGCGTTGACTTAGTTTTGAACACTGAAGCTTTCTTT
.	TRBD2	TRBV5-4	TRBJ2-3	CASSFRLAGSTDTQYF	TGTGCCAGCAGCTTTAGACTAGCGGGAAGCACAGATACGCAGTATTTT
once	TRBD1	TRBV18	TRBJ1-1	CASSPTPGQGATEAFF	TGTGCCAGCTCACCCACTCCCGGACAGGGGGCCACTGAAGCTTTCTTT
.	TRBD1	TRBV5-5	TRBJ1-1	CASSLSGQGLWTEAFF	TGTGCCAGCAGCTTGTCAGGACAGGGTTTGTGGACTGAAGCTTTCTTT
.	TRBD2	TRBV10-3	TRBJ2-3	CAINPLAGDANTQYF	TGTGCCATCAACCCACTAGCGGGAGATGCGAATACGCAGTATTTT
.	TRBD1	TRBV19	TRBJ2-7	CASSIRTGLEQYF	TGTGCCAGTAGTATCAGGACAGGGCTTGAGCAGTACTTC
.	TRBD2	TRBV7-2	TRBJ2-5	CASSLNPGGEETQYF	TGTGCCAGCAGCTTAAACCCGGGAGGGGAAGAGACCCAGTACTTC
.	TRBD1	TRBV7-2	TRBJ1-2	CASSLGRDRAFLF	TGTGCCAGCAGCTTAGGCCGGGACAGGGCCTTCCTTTTC
.	.	TRBV5-6	TRBJ1-1	CASRRWGVNTEAFF	TGTGCCAGCCGCCGTTGGGGAGTGAACACTGAAGCTTTCTTT
.	.	TRBV29-1	TRBJ2-4	CSVHSGAKNIQYF	TGCAGCGTGCATTCGGGGGCCAAAAACATTCAGTACTTC
once	.	TRBV30	TRBJ2-7	CACNRDRSEQYF	TGTGCCTGTAACAGGGATAGAAGCGAGCAGTACTTC
.	TRBD1	TRBV19	TRBJ2-3	CASNRDRFTDTQYF	TGTGCCTCAAACCGGGACAGATTCACAGATACGCAGTATTTT
once	.	TRBV5-4	TRBJ2-2	CASSLNTGELFF	TGTGCCAGCAGCCTCAACACCGGGGAGCTGTTTTTT